This TCR beta chain was identified during a study of blood T cell repertoires in COVID-19. Study context: Acute and convalescent COVID-19 samples came from the United States, Italy and Spain. T cells, B-cell-depleted T cells, or PBMCs supplied cDNA or gDNA.

Per the authors' pipeline: Quantification of nucleated cells was approximated via reference gene primer amplification. Using immunoSEQ multiplex PCR, the repertoire was profiled, and TCRdb retains in-frame clones only, with some absent. The DNA gave D and trimming, while V, J and clone size come from that table. The data hold roughly 89,000 clones, with roughly 80% observed a single time. This TCR derives from a woman of 80 years or more with acute or convalescent COVID-19. Specimen: peripheral blood.

The CDR3 DNA sequence: TGTGCCAGCAGCTTATTTAAGGGGGATAATTCACCCCTCCACTTT. Encoded protein: CASSLFKGDNSPLHF. The V and J genes are TRBV11-3 and TRBJ1-6, with a tentative D call TRBD1 (6 bases). This CDR3 is built from 15 residues. CDR1 and CDR2 from the germline V gene are SGHNT and YENEEA. V lost 2 bases, J lost 5 bases, and 10 bases lay in between.